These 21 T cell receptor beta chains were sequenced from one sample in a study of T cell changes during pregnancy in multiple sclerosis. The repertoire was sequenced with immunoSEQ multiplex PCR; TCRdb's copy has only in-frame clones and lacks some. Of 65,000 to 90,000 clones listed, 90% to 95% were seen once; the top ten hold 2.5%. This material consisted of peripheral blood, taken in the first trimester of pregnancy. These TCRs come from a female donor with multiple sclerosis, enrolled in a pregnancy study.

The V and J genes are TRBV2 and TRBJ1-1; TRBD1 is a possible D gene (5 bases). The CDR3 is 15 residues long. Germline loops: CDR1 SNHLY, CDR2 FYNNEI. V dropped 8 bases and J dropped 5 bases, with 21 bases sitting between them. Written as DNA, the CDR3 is TGTGCCAGCGGGCGGGGGTTCGCGCGTCATACTGAAGCTTTCTTT. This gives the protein CASGRGFARHTEAFF.

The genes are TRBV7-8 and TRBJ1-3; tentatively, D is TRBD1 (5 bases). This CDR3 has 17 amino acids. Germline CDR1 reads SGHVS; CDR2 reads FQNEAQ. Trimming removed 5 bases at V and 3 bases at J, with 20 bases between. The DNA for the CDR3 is TGTGCCAGCAGCACCCAGGGTCTCAGCCTACGTGGAAACACCATATATTTT. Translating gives CASSTQGLSLRGNTIYF.

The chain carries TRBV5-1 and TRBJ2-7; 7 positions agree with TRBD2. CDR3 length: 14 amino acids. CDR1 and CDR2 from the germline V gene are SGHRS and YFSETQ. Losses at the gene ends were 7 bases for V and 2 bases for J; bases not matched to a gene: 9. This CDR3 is CASSPSSGTYEQYF. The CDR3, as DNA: TGCGCCAGCTCCCCGTCTAGCGGAACCTACGAGCAGTACTTC.

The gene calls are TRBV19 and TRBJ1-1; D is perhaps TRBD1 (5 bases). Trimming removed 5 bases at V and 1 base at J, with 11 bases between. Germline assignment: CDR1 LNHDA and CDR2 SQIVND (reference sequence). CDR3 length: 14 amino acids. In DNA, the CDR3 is TGTGCCAGTAGTCAGCAGGGTACGAACACTGAAGCTTTCTTT. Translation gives CASSQQGTNTEAFF.

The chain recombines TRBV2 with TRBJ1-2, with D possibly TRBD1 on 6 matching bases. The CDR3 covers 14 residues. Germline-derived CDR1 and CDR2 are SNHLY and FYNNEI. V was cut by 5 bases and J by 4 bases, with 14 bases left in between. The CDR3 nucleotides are TGTGCCAGCAGTAAGGGGGGGGGCGGCTATGGCTACACCTTC. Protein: CASSKGGGGYGYTF.

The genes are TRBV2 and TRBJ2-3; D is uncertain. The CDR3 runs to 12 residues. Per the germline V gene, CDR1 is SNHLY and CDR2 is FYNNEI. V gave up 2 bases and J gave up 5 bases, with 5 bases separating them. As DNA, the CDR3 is TGTGCCAGCAGTGAATTCATAGATACGCAGTATTTT. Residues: CASSEFIDTQYF.

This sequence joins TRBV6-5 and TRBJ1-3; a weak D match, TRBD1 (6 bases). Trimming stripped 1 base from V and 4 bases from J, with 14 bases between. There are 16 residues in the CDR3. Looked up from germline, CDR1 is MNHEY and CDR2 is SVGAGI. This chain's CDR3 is CASSYFAGAGGNTIYF. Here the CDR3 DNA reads TGTGCCAGCAGTTACTTCGCAGGGGCCGGGGGAAACACCATATATTTT.

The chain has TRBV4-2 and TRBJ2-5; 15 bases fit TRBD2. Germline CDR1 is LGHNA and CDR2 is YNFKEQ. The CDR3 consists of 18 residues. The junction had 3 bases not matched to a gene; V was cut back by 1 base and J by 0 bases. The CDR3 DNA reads TGTGCCAGCAGCCAAGGGACTAGCGGGAGGGCGGACCAAGAGACCCAGTACTTC. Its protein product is CASSQGTSGRADQETQYF.

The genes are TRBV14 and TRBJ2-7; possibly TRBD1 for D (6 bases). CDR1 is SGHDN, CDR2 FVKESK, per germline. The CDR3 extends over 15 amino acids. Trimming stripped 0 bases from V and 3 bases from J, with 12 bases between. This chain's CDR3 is CASSQDRTDIYEQYF. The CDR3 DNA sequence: TGTGCCAGCAGCCAAGATAGGACAGATATCTACGAGCAGTACTTC.

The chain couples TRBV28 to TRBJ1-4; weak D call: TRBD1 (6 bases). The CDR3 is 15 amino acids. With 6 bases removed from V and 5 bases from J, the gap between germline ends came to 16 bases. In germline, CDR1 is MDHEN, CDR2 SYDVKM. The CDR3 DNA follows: TGTGCCAGCAGCCGCTGGACAGCCGGGAATGAAAAACTGTTTTTT. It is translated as CASSRWTAGNEKLFF. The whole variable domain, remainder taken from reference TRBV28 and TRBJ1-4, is DVKVTQSSRYLVKRTGEKVFLECVQDMDHENMFWYRQDPGLGLRLIYFSYDVKMKEKGDIPEGYSVSREKKERFSLILESASTNQTSMYLCASSRWTAGNEKLFFGSGTQLSVL.

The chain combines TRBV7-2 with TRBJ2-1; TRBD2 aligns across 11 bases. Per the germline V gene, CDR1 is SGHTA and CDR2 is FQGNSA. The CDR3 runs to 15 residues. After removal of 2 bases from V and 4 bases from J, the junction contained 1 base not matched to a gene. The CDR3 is CASSLSSGGYNEQFF. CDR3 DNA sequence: TGTGCCAGCAGCTTATCTAGCGGGGGGTACAATGAGCAGTTCTTC. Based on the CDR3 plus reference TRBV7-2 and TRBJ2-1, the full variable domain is GAGVSQSPSNKVTEKGKDVELRCDPISGHTALYWYRQSLGQGLEFLIYFQGNSAPDKSGLPSDRFSAERTGGSVSTLTIQRTQQEDSAVYLCASSLSSGGYNEQFFGPGTRLTVL.

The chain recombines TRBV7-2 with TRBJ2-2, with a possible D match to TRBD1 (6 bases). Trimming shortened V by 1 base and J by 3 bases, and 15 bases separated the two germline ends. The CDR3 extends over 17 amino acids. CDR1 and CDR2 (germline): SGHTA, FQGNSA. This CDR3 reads CASSLVVVQGDTGELFF. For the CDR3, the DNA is TGTGCCAGCAGCTTAGTTGTTGTACAGGGAGACACCGGGGAGCTGTTTTTT. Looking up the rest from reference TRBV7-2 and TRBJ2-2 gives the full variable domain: GAGVSQSPSNKVTEKGKDVELRCDPISGHTALYWYRQSLGQGLEFLIYFQGNSAPDKSGLPSDRFSAERTGGSVSTLTIQRTQQEDSAVYLCASSLVVVQGDTGELFFGEGSRLTVL.

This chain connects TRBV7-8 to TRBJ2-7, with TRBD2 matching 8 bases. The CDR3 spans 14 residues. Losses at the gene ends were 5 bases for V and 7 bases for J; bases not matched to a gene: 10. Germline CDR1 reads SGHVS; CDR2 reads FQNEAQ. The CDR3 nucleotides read TGTGCCAGCAGCCGGGACGGGGGGGCGAGTGAGCAGTACTTC. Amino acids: CASSRDGGASEQYF.

The CDR3 protein is CASSLEESREQYF. The DNA of the CDR3 is TGTGCCAGCAGCTTAGAAGAATCCCGGGAGCAGTACTTC. This chain links TRBV11-3 with TRBJ2-7; no firm D call. Germline V lookup: CDR1 SGHNT, CDR2 YENEEA. The CDR3 is 13 amino acids. Trimming pared 0 bases from V and 7 bases from J, leaving 10 bases between.

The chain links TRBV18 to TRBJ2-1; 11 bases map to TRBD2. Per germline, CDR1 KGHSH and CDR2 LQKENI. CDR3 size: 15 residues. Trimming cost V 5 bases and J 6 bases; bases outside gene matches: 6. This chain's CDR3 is CASSNSGGEVNEQFF. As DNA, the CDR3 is TGTGCCAGCTCAAATAGCGGGGGGGAAGTCAATGAGCAGTTCTTC.

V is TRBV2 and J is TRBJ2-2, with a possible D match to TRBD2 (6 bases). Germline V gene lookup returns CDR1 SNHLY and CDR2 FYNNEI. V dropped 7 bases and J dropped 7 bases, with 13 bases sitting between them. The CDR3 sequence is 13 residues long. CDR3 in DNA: TGTGCCAGCAATTGGGAGGTGAACGGGGAGCTGTTTTTT. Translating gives CASNWEVNGELFF.

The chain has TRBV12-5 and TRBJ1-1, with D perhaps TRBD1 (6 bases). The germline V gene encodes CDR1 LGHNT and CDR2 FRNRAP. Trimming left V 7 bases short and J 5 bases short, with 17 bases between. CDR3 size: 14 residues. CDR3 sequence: CASEQGGGQTEAFF. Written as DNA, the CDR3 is TGTGCTAGTGAACAAGGGGGGGGCCAGACTGAAGCTTTCTTT.

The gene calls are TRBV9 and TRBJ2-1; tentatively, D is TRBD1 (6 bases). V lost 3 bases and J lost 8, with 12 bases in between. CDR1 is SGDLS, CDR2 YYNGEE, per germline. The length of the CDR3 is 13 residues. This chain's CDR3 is CASSGTQGDEQFF. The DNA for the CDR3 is TGTGCCAGCAGCGGTACACAGGGTGATGAGCAGTTCTTC.

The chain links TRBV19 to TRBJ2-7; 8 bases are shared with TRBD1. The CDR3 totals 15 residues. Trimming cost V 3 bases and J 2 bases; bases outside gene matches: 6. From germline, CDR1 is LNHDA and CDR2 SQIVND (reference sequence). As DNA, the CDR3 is TGTGCCAGTAGTATCCGGGCAGGGGGCCCCTACGAGCAGTACTTC. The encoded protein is CASSIRAGGPYEQYF.

CDR3 protein: CASSFSETGGIISPLHF. The DNA for the CDR3 is TGTGCCAGCAGCTTTTCAGAGACAGGGGGCATTATTTCACCCCTCCACTTT. J is TRBJ1-6 and V is TRBV5-6; TRBD1 agrees at 10 bases. Germline V gene sequence: CDR1 SGHDT, CDR2 YYEEEE. The CDR3 is 17 residues long. Trimming at V came to 2 bases and at J to 9 bases, leaving 11 bases not matched to a gene. Combining the CDR3 with reference TRBV5-6 and TRBJ1-6 gives the whole variable domain DAGVTQSPTHLIKTRGQQVTLRCSPKSGHDTVSWYQQALGQGPQFIFQYYEEEERQRGNFPDRFSGHQFPNYSSELNVNALLLGDSALYLCASSFSETGGIISPLHFGNGTRLTVT.

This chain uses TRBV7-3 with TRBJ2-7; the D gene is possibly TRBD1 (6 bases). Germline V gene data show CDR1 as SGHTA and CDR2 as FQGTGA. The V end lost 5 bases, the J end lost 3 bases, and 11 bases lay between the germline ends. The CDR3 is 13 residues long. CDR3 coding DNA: TGTGCCAGCAGCCCACAGGACAGCTACGAGCAGTACTTC. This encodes CASSPQDSYEQYF.